A single T cell receptor beta chain is shown here with its context. Antigen: not known. This sample was taken from a study of cytomegalovirus exposure and HLA in healthy donors. At the level of the study: The 120 validation repertoires, a later analysis reported, used the same platform as the roughly 730 repertoires from the first cohort. Whole-study findings and limits: Cytomegalovirus status was reportedly diagnosed by the classifier with high specificity and sensitivity.

The V end lost 5 bases, the J end lost 7 bases, and 20 bases lay between the germline ends. This CDR3 spans 16 amino acids. Germline CDR1 reads SGHVS; CDR2 reads FNYEAQ. The method was immunoSEQ multiplex PCR; TCRdb's version includes in-frame clones alone and lacks a portion of them. The sample lists some 150,000 clones; roughly 90% were seen once. This clonotype originated in a man between 18 and 29 years old in good health and CMV-seropositive. What was sequenced was PBMCs. The chain carries TRBV7-6 and TRBJ2-2; D may be TRBD1 (7 bases). The CDR3 spells CASSPRGRRGDGELFF. The CDR3 nucleotides read TGTGCCAGCAGCCCAAGGGGGCGCAGGGGGGACGGGGAGCTGTTTTTT. The whole variable domain, remainder taken from reference TRBV7-6 and TRBJ2-2, is GAGVSQSPRYKVTKRGQDVALRCDPISGHVSLYWYRQALGQGPEFLTYFNYEAQQDKSGLPNDRFSAERPEGSISTLTIQRTEQRDSAMYRCASSPRGRRGDGELFFGEGSRLTVL.